This T cell receptor beta chain came from a study of blood T cell repertoires in COVID-19. Sequenced by immunoSEQ multiplex PCR; TCRdb stores in-frame clones only, minus some. The table has over 150,000 clones, 75% to 90% seen once. The V gene lost 10 bases and the J gene lost 5 bases, with 17 bases spanning the gap. The length of the CDR3 is 14 residues. Germline CDR1 and CDR2: LNHDA and SQIVND (reference sequence). This study enrolled people aged 18 to 89 from about 26 US geographic areas. Sequencing input: PBMCs or T cells enriched from blood (not recorded which). The sequence was collected from a middle-aged man who had recovered from COVID-19. This sequence joins TRBV19 and TRBJ2-2; the D gene is possibly TRBD2 (6 bases). CDR3 residues: CATSWGVGTGELFF. The CDR3 DNA sequence: TGTGCCACCTCATGGGGGGTGGGGACCGGGGAGCTGTTTTTT.